Each of the 8 T cell receptor beta chains below was sequenced from the same sample in a study of monozygotic twins with inflammatory bowel disease. Reanalyzing the 5' RACE reads, TCRdb keeps one entry per CDR3 protein, without DNA. The sample data list 300,000 to 400,000 distinct CDR3 sequences. The sequenced sample consisted of blood. The receptors shown here come from a human donor with ulcerative colitis or Crohn's disease, or a healthy co-twin of an affected twin (not recorded which).

The chain couples TRBV5-1 to TRBJ1-3. The CDR3 is 15 amino acids. Germline CDR1 reads SGHRS; CDR2 reads YFSETQ. CDR3 protein: CASSTDASSGNTIYF.

The chain carries TRBV19 and TRBJ2-5. This CDR3 has 14 residues. CDR1 is LNHDA and CDR2 is SQIVND in the germline V gene (reference sequence). The CDR3 reads CASSSQRYQETQYF.

The chain carries TRBV5-1 and TRBJ1-2; lacking DNA, the TRBD1 call made by TCRdb goes unchecked. Germline V CDR1 and CDR2: SGHRS, YFSETQ. The CDR3 length is 14 residues. The CDR3 spells CASSPGGTEYGYTF.

V gene TRBV7-8 combines with J gene TRBJ2-3; the D call from TCRdb, TRBD2, cannot be confirmed without DNA. The CDR3 is made up of 16 amino acids. Germline V lookup: CDR1 SGHVS, CDR2 FQNEAQ. The CDR3 protein is CASSLIGRERTDTQYF. The full variable domain, its missing parts supplied by reference TRBV7-8 and TRBJ2-3, is GAGVSQSPRYKVAKRGQDVALRCDPISGHVSLFWYQQALGQGPEFLTYFQNEAQLDKSGLPSDRFFAERPEGSVSTLKIQRTQQEDSAVYLCASSLIGRERTDTQYFGPGTRLTVL.

The chain joins TRBV7-8 to TRBJ2-1; TCRdb outputs TRBD1, but without DNA this stays unchecked. CDR3 length: 19 residues. CDR1 is SGHVS, CDR2 FQNEAQ, per germline. CDR3 residues: CASSVRLAGALSSYNEQFF.

Its frequency marks this clonotype as medium-sized. The V and J genes are TRBV27 and TRBJ2-7. Per the germline V gene, CDR1 is MNHEY and CDR2 is SMNVEV (reference sequence). The CDR3 has 11 amino acids. CDR3 sequence: CASSFKGEQYF.

The CDR3 sequence: CAISDRETVRPQHF. This sequence joins TRBV10-3 and TRBJ1-5; TCRdb's assignment of TRBD1 cannot be checked, as there is no DNA. CDR1 is ENHRY, CDR2 SYGVKD, per germline. The CDR3 is made up of 14 amino acids.

This chain's CDR3 is CASTSGRGGFPDTQYF. The chain joins TRBV6-1 to TRBJ2-3; TCRdb returns TRBD1, unconfirmable since there is no DNA. Germline V lookup: CDR1 MNHNS, CDR2 SASEGT. CDR3 size: 16 residues.